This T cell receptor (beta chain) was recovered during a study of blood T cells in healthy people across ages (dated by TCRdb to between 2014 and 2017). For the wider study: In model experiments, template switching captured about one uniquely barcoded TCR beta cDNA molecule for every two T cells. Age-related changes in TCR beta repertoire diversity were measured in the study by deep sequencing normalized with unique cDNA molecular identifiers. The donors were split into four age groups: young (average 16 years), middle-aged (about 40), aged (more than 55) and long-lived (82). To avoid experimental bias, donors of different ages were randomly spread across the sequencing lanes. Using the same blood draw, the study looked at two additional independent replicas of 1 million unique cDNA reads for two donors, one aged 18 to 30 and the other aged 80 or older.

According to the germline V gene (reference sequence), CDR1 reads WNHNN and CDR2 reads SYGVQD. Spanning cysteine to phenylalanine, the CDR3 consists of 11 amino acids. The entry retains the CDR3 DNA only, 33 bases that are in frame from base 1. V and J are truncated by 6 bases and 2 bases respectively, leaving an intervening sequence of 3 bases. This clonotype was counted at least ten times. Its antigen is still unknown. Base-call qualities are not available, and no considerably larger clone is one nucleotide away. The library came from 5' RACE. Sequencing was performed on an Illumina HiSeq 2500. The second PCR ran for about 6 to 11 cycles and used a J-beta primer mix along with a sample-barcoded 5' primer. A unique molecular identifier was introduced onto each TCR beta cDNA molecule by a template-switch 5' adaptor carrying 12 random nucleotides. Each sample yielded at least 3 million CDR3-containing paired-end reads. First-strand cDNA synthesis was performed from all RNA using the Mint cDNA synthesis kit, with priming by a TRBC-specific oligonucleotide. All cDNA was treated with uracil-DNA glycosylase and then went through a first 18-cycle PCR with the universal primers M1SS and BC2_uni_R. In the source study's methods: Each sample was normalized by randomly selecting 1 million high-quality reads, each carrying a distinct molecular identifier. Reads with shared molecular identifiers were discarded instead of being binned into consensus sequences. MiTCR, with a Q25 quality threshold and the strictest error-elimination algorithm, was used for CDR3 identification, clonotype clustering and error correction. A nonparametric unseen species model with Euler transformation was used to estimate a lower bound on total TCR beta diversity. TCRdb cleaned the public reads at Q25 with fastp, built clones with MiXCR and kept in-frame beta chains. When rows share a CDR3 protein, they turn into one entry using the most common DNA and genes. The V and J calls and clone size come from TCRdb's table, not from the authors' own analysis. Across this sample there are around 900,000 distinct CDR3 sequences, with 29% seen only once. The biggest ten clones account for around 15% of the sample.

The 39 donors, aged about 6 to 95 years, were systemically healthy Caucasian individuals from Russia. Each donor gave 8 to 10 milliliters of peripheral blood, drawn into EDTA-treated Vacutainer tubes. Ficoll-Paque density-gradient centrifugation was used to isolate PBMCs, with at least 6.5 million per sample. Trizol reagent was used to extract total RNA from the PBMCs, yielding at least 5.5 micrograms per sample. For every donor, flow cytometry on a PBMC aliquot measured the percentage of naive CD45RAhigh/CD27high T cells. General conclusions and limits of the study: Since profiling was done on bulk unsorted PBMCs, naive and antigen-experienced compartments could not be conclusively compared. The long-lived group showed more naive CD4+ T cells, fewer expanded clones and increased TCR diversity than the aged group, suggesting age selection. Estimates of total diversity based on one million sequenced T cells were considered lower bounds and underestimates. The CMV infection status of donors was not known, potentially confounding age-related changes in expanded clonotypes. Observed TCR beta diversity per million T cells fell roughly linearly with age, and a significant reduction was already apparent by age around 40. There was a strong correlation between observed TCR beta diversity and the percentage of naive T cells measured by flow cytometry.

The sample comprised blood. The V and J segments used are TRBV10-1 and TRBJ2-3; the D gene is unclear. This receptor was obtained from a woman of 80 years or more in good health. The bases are TGCGCCAGCAGAGACACAGATACGCAGTATTTT. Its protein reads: CASRDTDTQYF.